The present T cell receptor beta chain was sequenced within a study of early T cells in non-severe SARS-CoV-2 infection. CDR1 is SQVTM, CDR2 ANQGSEA, per germline. The CDR3 runs to 10 residues. V was trimmed by 4 bases and J by 13 bases, leaving 13 bases between them. Via MiXCR, TCRdb re-called the 5' RACE reads, giving one row per CDR3 protein. This sample has 90,000 to 100,000 distinct CDR3 sequences, with about 12% found just once. This receptor was identified in an adult who was a healthcare worker with PCR-confirmed SARS-CoV-2 infection or an uninfected control (not recorded which). Material: whole blood. The chain employs TRBV29-1 and TRBJ1-2, with D possibly matching TRBD1 (5 bases). The DNA for the CDR3 is TGCAGCGTTGGACCCCAGGGATTCACCTTC. Its translation is CSVGPQGFTF.